Listed below are T cell receptor beta chains from one sample, sequenced in a study of blood T cell repertoires in COVID-19. Only in-frame clones appear in the TCRdb table, and some are missing; sequencing was by immunoSEQ multiplex PCR. The sample contains 20,000 to 25,000 clones, roughly 84% of which appear only once. Sequenced sample: peripheral blood. Receptor source: a man aged 40-49 years with acute or convalescent COVID-19. Both conserved end residues are part of each CDR3. D genes are given only for firm matches. The size field is filled for only some rows; it gives once, few, many or a size class.

TRBJ2-3	TRBV10-3	TRBD2	.	CAIMETSGDTQYF	TGTGCCATCATGGAGACTAGCGGAGATACGCAGTATTTT
TRBJ1-1	TRBV19	TRBD1	.	CASSQADRGRINTEAFF	TGTGCCAGTAGTCAAGCGGACAGGGGGAGGATCAACACTGAAGCTTTCTTT
TRBJ1-5	TRBV19	.	few	CASSMGRGGSQPQHF	TGTGCCAGTAGTATGGGCAGGGGAGGGAGTCAGCCCCAGCATTTT
TRBJ1-5	TRBV6-5	TRBD1	.	CASSPRQGQRPQHF	TGTGCCAGCAGTCCAAGACAGGGGCAAAGGCCCCAGCATTTT
TRBJ2-2	TRBV23-1	.	.	CASSRRDSSNTGELFF	TGCGCCAGCAGTCGGCGGGACAGTTCGAACACCGGGGAGCTGTTTTTT
TRBJ2-7	TRBV21-1	.	once	CASGRGQPPHEQYF	TGTGCCAGCGGAAGGGGACAACCACCCCACGAGCAGTACTTC
TRBJ1-3	TRBV5-6	TRBD1	.	CASSIAGTESGNTIYF	TGTGCCAGCAGCATAGCCGGGACAGAATCTGGAAACACCATATATTTT
TRBJ2-2	TRBV3-1/TRBV3-2	.	.	CASSQGGNTGELFF	TGTGCCAGCAGCCAGGGGGGAAACACCGGGGAGCTGTTTTTT
TRBJ2-1	TRBV27	TRBD2	.	CASRELAGGKNEQFF	TGTGCCAGCAGGGAACTAGCGGGAGGGAAGAATGAGCAGTTCTTC
TRBJ2-3	TRBV29-1	.	.	CSVRRGVGTDTQYF	TGCAGCGTGAGGCGCGGGGTAGGCACAGATACGCAGTATTTT
TRBJ2-3	TRBV19	TRBD1	.	CASSLLRQGADTQYF	TGTGCCAGTAGTCTGCTACGACAGGGGGCAGATACGCAGTATTTT
TRBJ2-7	TRBV19	.	.	CASSISGASYEQYF	TGTGCCAGTAGTATATCAGGGGCCAGCTACGAGCAGTACTTC
TRBJ1-2	TRBV6-5	.	.	CASMTEEYGYTF	TGTGCCAGCATGACAGAAGAATATGGCTACACCTTC
TRBJ1-2	TRBV6-5	.	.	CASIGAREANYGYTF	TGTGCCAGCATTGGGGCAAGGGAAGCTAACTATGGCTACACCTTC
TRBJ2-1	TRBV19	.	.	CASSIGTRGANEQFF	TGTGCCAGTAGTATAGGGACCCGTGGGGCGAATGAGCAGTTCTTC
TRBJ1-4	TRBV19	TRBD1	.	CASSIGGQRNEKLFF	TGTGCCAGTAGTATAGGGGGACAGAGAAATGAAAAACTGTTTTTT
TRBJ1-2	TRBV3-1/TRBV3-2	TRBD1	.	CASSQVGHLQGAGGYTF	TGTGCCAGCAGCCAAGTGGGACATCTACAGGGGGCGGGTGGCTACACCTTC
TRBJ2-6	TRBV6-2/TRBV6-3	.	.	CASSYQGPTGANVLTF	TGTGCCAGCAGTTACCAGGGCCCAACTGGGGCCAACGTCCTGACTTTC
TRBJ1-6	TRBV3-1/TRBV3-2	TRBD1	.	CASSPNTGANSPLHF	TGTGCCAGCAGCCCTAACACAGGGGCCAATTCACCCCTCCACTTT
TRBJ1-2	TRBV3-1/TRBV3-2	.	few	CASSQDLGGVDGYTF	TGTGCCAGCAGCCAAGATCTTGGGGGGGTTGATGGCTACACCTTC
TRBJ2-3	TRBV7-9	.	.	CAVLEAPNTDTQYF	TGTGCCGTTCTTGAAGCGCCGAACACAGATACGCAGTATTTT
TRBJ1-4	TRBV29-1	.	.	CSAEQEFNEKLFF	TGCAGCGCCGAACAGGAATTTAATGAAAAACTGTTTTTT
TRBJ1-1	TRBV6-1	TRBD1	few	CASSDPGQGRLNTEAFF	TGTGCCAGCAGTGACCCGGGACAGGGGAGGTTGAACACTGAAGCTTTCTTT
TRBJ2-2	TRBV7-9	TRBD1	.	CASSLARWAGGLNTGELFF	TGTGCCAGCAGCTTAGCTCGCTGGGCAGGGGGCCTGAACACCGGGGAGCTGTTTTTT
TRBJ1-3	TRBV4-1	.	.	CASSPPTLNANTIYF	TGCGCCAGCAGCCCGCCTACCCTGAACGCAAACACCATATATTTT